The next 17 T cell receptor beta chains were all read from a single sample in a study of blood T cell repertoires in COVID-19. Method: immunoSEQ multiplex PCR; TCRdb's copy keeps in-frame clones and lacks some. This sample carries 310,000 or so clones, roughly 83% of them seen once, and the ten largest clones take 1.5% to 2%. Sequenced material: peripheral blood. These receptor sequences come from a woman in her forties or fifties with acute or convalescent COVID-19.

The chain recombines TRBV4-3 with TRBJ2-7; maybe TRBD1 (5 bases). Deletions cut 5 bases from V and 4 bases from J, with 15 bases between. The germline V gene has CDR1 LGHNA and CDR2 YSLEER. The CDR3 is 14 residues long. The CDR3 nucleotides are TGCGCCAGCAGCTTAGGGGTCTTGGGATACGAGCAGTACTTC. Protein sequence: CASSLGVLGYEQYF.

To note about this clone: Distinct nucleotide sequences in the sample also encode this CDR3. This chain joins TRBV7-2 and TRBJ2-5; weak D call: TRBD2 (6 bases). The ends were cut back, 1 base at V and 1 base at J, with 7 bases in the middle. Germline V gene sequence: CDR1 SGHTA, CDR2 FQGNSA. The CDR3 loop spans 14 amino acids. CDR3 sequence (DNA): TGTGCCAGCAGCTTAGGGAGGGCCCAAGAGACCCAGTACTTC. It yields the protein CASSLGRAQETQYF.

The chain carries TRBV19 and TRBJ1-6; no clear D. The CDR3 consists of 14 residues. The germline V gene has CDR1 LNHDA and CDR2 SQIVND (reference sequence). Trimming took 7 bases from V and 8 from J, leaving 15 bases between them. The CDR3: CASNRETVYSPLHF. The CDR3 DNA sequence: TGTGCCAGTAACAGAGAAACCGTTTATTCACCCCTCCACTTT. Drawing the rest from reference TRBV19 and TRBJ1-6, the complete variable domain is DGGITQSPKYLFRKEGQNVTLSCEQNLNHDAMYWYRQDPGQGLRLIYYSQIVNDFQKGDIAEGYSVSREKKESFPLTVTSAQKNPTAFYLCASNRETVYSPLHFGNGTRLTVT.

The CDR3 here is CASSLAQGGSYNEQFF. For the CDR3, the DNA is TGCGCCAGCAGCTTGGCCCAGGGGGGCTCCTACAATGAGCAGTTCTTC. The chain uses TRBV5-1 and TRBJ2-1, with a tentative D call TRBD1 (7 bases). Trimming left V 0 bases short and J 0 bases short, with 10 bases between. CDR3 size: 16 residues. The germline V gene has CDR1 SGHRS and CDR2 YFSETQ.

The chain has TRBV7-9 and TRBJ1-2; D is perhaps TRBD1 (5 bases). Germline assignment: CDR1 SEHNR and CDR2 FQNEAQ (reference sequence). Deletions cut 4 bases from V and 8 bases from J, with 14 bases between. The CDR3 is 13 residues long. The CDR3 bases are TGTGCCAGCAGCTCGACCCGGGGGTGGGGCTACACCTTC. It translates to CASSSTRGWGYTF. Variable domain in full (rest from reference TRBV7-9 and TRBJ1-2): DTGVSQNPRHKITKRGQNVTFRCDPISEHNRLYWYRQTLGQGPEFLTYFQNEAQLEKSRLLSDRFSAERPKGSFSTLEIQRTEQGDSAMYLCASSSTRGWGYTFGSGTRLTVV.

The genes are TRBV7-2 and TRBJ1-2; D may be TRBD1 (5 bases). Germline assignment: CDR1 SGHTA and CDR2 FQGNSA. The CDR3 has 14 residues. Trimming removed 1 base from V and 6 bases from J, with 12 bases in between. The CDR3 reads CASSLGQGGDGYTF. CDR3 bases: TGTGCCAGCAGCTTAGGGCAGGGAGGAGATGGCTACACCTTC.

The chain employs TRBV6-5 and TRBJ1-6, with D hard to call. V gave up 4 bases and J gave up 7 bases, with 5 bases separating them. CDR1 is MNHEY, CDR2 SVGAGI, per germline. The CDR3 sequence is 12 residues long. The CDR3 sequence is CASSSQNSPLHF. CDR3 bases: TGTGCCAGCAGTTCCCAGAATTCACCCCTCCACTTT.

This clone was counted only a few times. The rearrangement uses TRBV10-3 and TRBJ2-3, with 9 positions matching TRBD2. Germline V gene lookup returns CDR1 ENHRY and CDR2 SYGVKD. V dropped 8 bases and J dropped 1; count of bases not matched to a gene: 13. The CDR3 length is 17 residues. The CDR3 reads CAIGPGTSWGGTDTQYF. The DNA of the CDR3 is TGTGCCATCGGCCCTGGGACTAGCTGGGGGGGCACAGATACGCAGTATTTT.

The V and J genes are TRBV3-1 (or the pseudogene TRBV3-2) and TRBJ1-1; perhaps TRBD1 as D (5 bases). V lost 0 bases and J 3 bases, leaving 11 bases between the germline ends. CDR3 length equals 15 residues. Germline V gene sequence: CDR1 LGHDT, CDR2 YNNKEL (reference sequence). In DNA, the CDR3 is TGTGCCAGCAGCCAAGAAGGGGAGGCTTACACTGAAGCTTTCTTT. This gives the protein CASSQEGEAYTEAFF.

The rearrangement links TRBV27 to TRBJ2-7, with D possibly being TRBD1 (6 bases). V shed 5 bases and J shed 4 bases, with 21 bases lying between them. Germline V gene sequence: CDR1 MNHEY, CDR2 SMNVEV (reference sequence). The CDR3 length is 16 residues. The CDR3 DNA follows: TGTGCCAGCAGTCCCTCCGCCGGGACAACGAGGTACGAGCAGTACTTC. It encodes CASSPSAGTTRYEQYF.

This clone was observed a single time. The CDR3 DNA reads as TGTGCCAGCAGCGGATCGCGGGACTTGTACAATGAGCAGTTCTTC. Translated: CASSGSRDLYNEQFF. The rearrangement joins TRBV9 to TRBJ2-1, with TRBD2 as a possible D gene (6 bases). Germline V lookup: CDR1 SGDLS, CDR2 YYNGEE. V was shortened by 3 bases and J by 4 bases, with 14 bases between the two germline ends. This CDR3 has 15 amino acids.

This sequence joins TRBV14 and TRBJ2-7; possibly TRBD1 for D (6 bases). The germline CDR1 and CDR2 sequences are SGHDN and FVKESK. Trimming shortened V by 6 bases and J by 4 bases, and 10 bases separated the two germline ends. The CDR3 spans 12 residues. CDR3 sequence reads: CASSLQGYEQYF. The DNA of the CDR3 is TGTGCCAGCAGTCTGCAGGGGTACGAGCAGTACTTC.

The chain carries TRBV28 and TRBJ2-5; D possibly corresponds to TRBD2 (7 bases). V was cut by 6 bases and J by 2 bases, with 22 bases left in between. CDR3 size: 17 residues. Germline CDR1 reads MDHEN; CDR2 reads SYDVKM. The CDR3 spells CASRTPMGGGFQETQYF. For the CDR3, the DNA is TGTGCCAGCAGGACTCCGATGGGGGGGGGCTTTCAAGAGACCCAGTACTTC.

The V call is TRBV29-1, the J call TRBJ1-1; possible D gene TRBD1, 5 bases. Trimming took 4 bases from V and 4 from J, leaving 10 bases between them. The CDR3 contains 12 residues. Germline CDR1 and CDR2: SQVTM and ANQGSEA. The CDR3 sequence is CSVAGRGTEAFF. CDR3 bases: TGCAGCGTTGCAGGAAGGGGCACTGAAGCTTTCTTT. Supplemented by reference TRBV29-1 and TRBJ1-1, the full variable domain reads SAVISQKPSRDICQRGTSLTIQCQVDSQVTMMFWYRQQPGQSLTLIATANQGSEATYESGFVIDKFPISRPNLTFSTLTVSNMSPEDSSIYLCSVAGRGTEAFFGQGTRLTVV.

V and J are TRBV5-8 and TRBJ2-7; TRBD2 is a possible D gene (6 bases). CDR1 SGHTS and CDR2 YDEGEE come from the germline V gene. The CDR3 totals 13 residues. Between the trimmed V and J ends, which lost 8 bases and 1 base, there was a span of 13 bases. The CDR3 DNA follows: TGTGCCAGTAACGCCGGGGGATCCTACGAGCAGTACTTC. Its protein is CASNAGGSYEQYF.

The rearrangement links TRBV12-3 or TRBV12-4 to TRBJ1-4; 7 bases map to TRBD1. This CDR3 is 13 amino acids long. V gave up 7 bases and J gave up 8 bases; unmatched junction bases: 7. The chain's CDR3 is CASKTGAREKLFF. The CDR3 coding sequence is TGTGCCAGCAAAACAGGGGCTCGGGAAAAACTGTTTTTT.

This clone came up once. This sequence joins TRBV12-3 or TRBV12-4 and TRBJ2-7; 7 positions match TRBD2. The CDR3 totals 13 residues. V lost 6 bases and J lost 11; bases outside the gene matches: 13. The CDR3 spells CASSLGPGEGEYF. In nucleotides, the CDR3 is TGTGCCAGCAGCTTGGGCCCCGGGGAGGGCGAGTACTTC.